This TCR beta chain was sequenced for a study of shared clonotypes between healthy human individuals. Study-wide points: Despite large depth, sorted-subset datasets appeared incompletely sequenced.

All of the donors resided in Nashville, Tennessee, and each was a Caucasian adult. Negatively enriched CD4+ T cells were divided by CD45RA into naive and memory. Concerning this clone itself: No antigen is known for it.

The CDR3 runs to 14 residues. CDR1 is SGHNT and CDR2 is YYREEE in the germline V gene (reference sequence). V was pared by 2 bases and J by 6 bases, with 6 bases of the junction left unmatched. The assay was immunoSEQ multiplex PCR, and TCRdb's table has in-frame clones only and misses some. This table holds approximately 2.3 million clones, roughly 93% found once. The genes are TRBV5-4 and TRBJ2-7, with 9 bases fitting TRBD2. The receptor's source is a man aged 18 to 30 in good health. Some clones in this sample may be carry-over from other donors' samples. Sequenced: naive CD4+ T cells from PBMCs. The subset was: CD45RA+ positively selected. The CDR3 is CASSFSGGPFEQYF. The CDR3 region has the DNA TGTGCCAGCAGCTTTAGCGGGGGTCCCTTCGAGCAGTACTTC.